The 7 T cell receptor beta chains given below trace back to one sample, sequenced in a study of blood T cell repertoires in COVID-19 (TCRdb year 2020). Libraries were made using the immunoSEQ multiplex PCR assay. TCRdb's version of the immuneACCESS table is confined to in-frame rearrangements and falls short of the full clone set. An unresolved V gene accounts for under half of the shortfall where checked; the remainder is of unknown origin. This sample holds roughly 170,000 clones; 60% to 80% were observed only once. The top ten clonotypes cover less than 30% of the sample. Sequencing was done on a sample of peripheral blood. Source of these receptors: a woman aged 70-85 years with acute or convalescent COVID-19.

The V and J genes are TRBV30 and TRBJ1-2; D not certain. Trimming shortened V by 0 bases and J by 6 bases, and 14 bases separated the two germline ends. This CDR3 contains 14 residues. Germline assignment: CDR1 GTSNPN and CDR2 SVGIG (reference sequence). This chain's CDR3 is CAWSVDGSVDGYTF. The CDR3 nucleotides read TGTGCCTGGAGTGTAGACGGGTCAGTAGATGGCTACACCTTC.

The CDR3 sequence is CASLQDRQGNTQYF. Here the CDR3 DNA reads TGCGCCAGCCTGCAGGATCGTCAGGGAAATACGCAGTATTTT. This chain connects TRBV23-1 to TRBJ2-3; TRBD1 is a possible D gene (5 bases). TRBV23-1 is noted as an ORF with a role that remains uncertain. CDR3 size: 14 residues. The V gene lost 8 bases and the J gene lost 7 bases, with 19 bases spanning the gap.

The J gene is TRBJ2-5, the V gene TRBV3-1 (or the pseudogene TRBV3-2); TRBD2 agrees at 11 bases. The V gene end was trimmed by 4 bases and the J gene end by 5 bases; junction bases not matched to a gene: 12. Germline V gene lookup returns CDR1 LGHDT and CDR2 YNNKEL (reference sequence). The CDR3 extends over 17 amino acids. The DNA of the CDR3 is TGTGCCAGCAGCCCCCGGGCTAGCGGGAGGTCAGGGGAGACCCAGTACTTC. Protein product: CASSPRASGRSGETQYF.

This clone was seen only once. The chain has TRBV7-9 and TRBJ2-5; TRBD2 is a possible D gene (6 bases). V was cut by 7 bases and J by 5 bases, with 23 bases left in between. Per germline, CDR1 SEHNR and CDR2 FQNEAQ (reference sequence). CDR3 length equals 16 residues. This chain's CDR3 is CASIGMGGTLRETQYF. For the CDR3, the DNA is TGTGCCAGCATCGGGATGGGGGGAACCTTACGGGAGACCCAGTACTTC.

The chain employs TRBV4-2 and TRBJ2-5; D might be TRBD1 (6 bases). The V gene's germline CDR1 is LGHNA and CDR2 YNFKEQ. The CDR3 is 14 residues long. Deletions cut 4 bases from V and 1 base from J, with 10 bases between. CDR3 amino acids: CASSLADSQETQYF. Here the CDR3 DNA reads TGTGCCAGCAGCCTGGCGGACAGCCAAGAGACCCAGTACTTC.

The chain is built from TRBV6-5 and TRBJ2-5, with D uncertain. The V end was cut by 8 bases, the J end by 4 bases, with 11 bases between. Germline V CDR1 and CDR2: MNHEY, SVGAGI. The CDR3 spans 12 residues. The chain's CDR3 is CASALVVETQYF. DNA of the CDR3: TGTGCCAGCGCTCTAGTTGTAGAGACCCAGTACTTC.

The chain couples TRBV24-1 to TRBJ2-7; 14 nucleotides line up with TRBD2. The CDR3 runs to 19 residues. The germline gives CDR1 KGHDR, CDR2 SFDVKD. Trimming at V came to 5 bases and at J to 2 bases, leaving 13 bases not matched to a gene. CDR3 loop: CATSVTPGLAGEKTYEQYF. In DNA form, the CDR3 reads TGTGCCACCAGTGTTACGCCGGGACTAGCGGGAGAAAAAACCTACGAGCAGTACTTC.